These T cell receptor beta chains were read from a single sample in a study of T cells expressing NK-cell markers. TCRdb re-called the 5' RACE reads and gives one entry per CDR3 protein, without DNA. The table for this sample gives some 500,000 distinct CDR3 sequences. The sequencing sample was made of blood T cells: a sorted CD56 or NKG2C T cell subset, CD4+ or CD8+ T cells, or bulk PBMC T cells (not recorded which). All receptors come from a woman aged 45-59 years in good health. Each CDR3 is given with its conserved first and last residue.

J: TRBJ2-7; V: TRBV20-1; CDR3: CSASPGQDGGEQYF
J: TRBJ2-1; V: TRBV12-3/TRBV12-4; CDR3: CASGSGSIYNEQFF
J: TRBJ2-3; V: TRBV6-1; CDR3: CASGKRAREGTDTQYF
J: TRBJ2-2; V: TRBV5-1; CDR3: CASSSIAGSTGELFF
J: TRBJ2-5; V: TRBV5-6; CDR3: CASSLDGLAKETQYF
J: TRBJ2-1; V: TRBV19; CDR3: CASSITAGLAGEQFF
J: TRBJ1-1; V: TRBV5-1; CDR3: CASYAPNTEAFF
J: TRBJ2-1; V: TRBV29-1; CDR3: CSVGPDRANEQFF
J: TRBJ1-5; V: TRBV24-1; CDR3: CATSRQGNQPQHF
J: TRBJ2-1; V: TRBV4-2; CDR3: CASSSVMGGGNEQFF
J: TRBJ2-4; V: TRBV27; CDR3: CASYSAEAKNIQYF
J: TRBJ2-5; V: TRBV7-9; CDR3: CASSSRGSGSAETQYF
J: TRBJ2-5; V: TRBV4-2; CDR3: CASSQGHPGPGETQYF
J: TRBJ2-3; V: TRBV18; CDR3: CASSPLGTGKTDTQYF
J: TRBJ1-1; V: TRBV9; CDR3: CASSVRGGGTEAFF
J: TRBJ2-1; V: TRBV10-2; CDR3: CASSEFLAGLLSYNEQFF
J: TRBJ2-5; V: TRBV10-2; CDR3: CASSVGGGETQYF
J: TRBJ2-1; V: TRBV15; CDR3: CATSTDGGGVLVYNEQFF
J: TRBJ2-5; V: TRBV6-5; CDR3: CASNDGGTQYF
J: TRBJ2-1; V: TRBV5-1; CDR3: CASSLLVDEQFF
J: TRBJ1-2; V: TRBV20-1; CDR3: CSAETGTGGTDYGYTF
J: TRBJ1-2; V: TRBV6-5; CDR3: CASSARTGGYGYTF
J: TRBJ2-3; V: TRBV5-1; CDR3: CASRAGVPADTQYF
J: TRBJ2-3; V: TRBV9; CDR3: CASSRGAGEVDTQYF
J: TRBJ2-2; V: TRBV6-5; CDR3: CASSPTPFGLGHTGELFF
J: TRBJ1-1; V: TRBV4-1; CDR3: CASTHGGLAFF
J: TRBJ2-7; V: TRBV20-1; CDR3: CSARGGLARTNTYEQYF
J: TRBJ2-5; V: TRBV6-1; CDR3: CASSAAGTAQETQYF
J: TRBJ1-1; V: TRBV20-1; CDR3: CSARATRTVIGSGNTEAFF
J: TRBJ1-2; V: TRBV6-2/TRBV6-3; CDR3: CASSGTGRYGYTF
J: TRBJ2-1; V: TRBV25-1; CDR3: CASSEFKGGGDEQFF
J: TRBJ1-5; V: TRBV6-5; CDR3: CASSYSRYSNQPQHF
J: TRBJ2-3; V: TRBV7-2; CDR3: CASRRGVTTDTQYF
J: TRBJ2-3; V: TRBV3-1; CDR3: CASSQRQKGDTQYF
J: TRBJ2-1; V: TRBV5-5; CDR3: CASSLMGASYNEQFF
J: TRBJ2-7; V: TRBV20-1; CDR3: CSATGTGLGSYEQYF
J: TRBJ2-1; V: TRBV28; CDR3: CASSFPGTSGRWEQFF
J: TRBJ2-1; V: TRBV25-1; CDR3: CASTKRWENEQFF